Listed below are T cell receptor beta chains from one sample, sequenced in a study of cytomegalovirus exposure and HLA in healthy donors. The repertoire was sequenced with immunoSEQ multiplex PCR; TCRdb's copy has only in-frame clones and lacks some. The profile shows approximately 130,000 clones, roughly 85% of them singletons. Input material: PBMCs. Receptors were obtained from a man aged 35-49 years in good health and CMV-seronegative. Each CDR3 is given with its conserved first and last residue. Each record gives: D gene, clone size, J gene, V gene, CDR3 DNA, CDR3 protein. D genes are given only for firm matches. Clone size is stated in some rows and not others, as once, few, many or a class when expanded.

- | - | TRBJ1-5 | TRBV19 | TGTGCCAGTAGTCCCGGGGGTTTTAGCAATCAGCCCCAGCATTTT | CASSPGGFSNQPQHF
TRBD1 | - | TRBJ2-3 | TRBV2 | TGTGCCAGCAGTGTGGCTCAGGGGGTTACAGATACGCAGTATTTT | CASSVAQGVTDTQYF
TRBD2 | once | TRBJ2-1 | TRBV7-2 | TGTGCCAGCAGCCCCCGGACTAGCGGGGGTGCGGATGAGCAGTTCTTC | CASSPRTSGGADEQFF
- | - | TRBJ1-1 | TRBV19 | TGTGCCAGTAGACCGACACCGAACACTGAAGCTTTCTTT | CASRPTPNTEAFF
- | - | TRBJ2-7 | TRBV5-6 | TGTGCCAGCAGCTTAAAGGTGCCAGGCCCCACCTACGAGCAGTACTTC | CASSLKVPGPTYEQYF
- | - | TRBJ2-1 | TRBV7-2 | TGTGCCAGCAGCTTCGGCGGTTCTTACAATGAGCAGTTCTTC | CASSFGGSYNEQFF
- | - | TRBJ2-1 | TRBV6-6 | TGTGCCAGCAGTGCCGGGACTTCCAATAGTGAGCAGTTCTTC | CASSAGTSNSEQFF
TRBD1 | few | TRBJ2-7 | TRBV4-2 | TGTGCCAGCAGCCAAGGGACAGGGGGCTCCTACGAGCAGTACTTC | CASSQGTGGSYEQYF
TRBD2 | - | TRBJ2-7 | TRBV13 | TGTGCCAGCAGCTTGCGGGAGGGCCCAGCCGAGCAGTACTTC | CASSLREGPAEQYF
- | - | TRBJ1-1 | TRBV18 | TGTGCCAGCTCACCAGGACAACAGAACACTGAAGCTTTCTTT | CASSPGQQNTEAFF
- | few | TRBJ2-3 | TRBV4-2 | TGTGCCAGCAGCCAAGACCAGGGTGGCGGCACAGATACGCAGTATTTT | CASSQDQGGGTDTQYF
- | once | TRBJ2-7 | TRBV5-1 | TGCGCCAGCAGCGATACAGGCTACGAGCAGTACTTC | CASSDTGYEQYF
- | few | TRBJ1-1 | TRBV6-5 | TGTGCCAGCAGTTACTCGAGGAGGGTGGGTGAAGCTTTCTTT | CASSYSRRVGEAFF
- | once | TRBJ2-2 | TRBV11-3 | TGTGCCAGCAGCTTAGACAGGGGAACCGGGGAGCTGTTTTTT | CASSLDRGTGELFF
TRBD1 | - | TRBJ2-3 | TRBV7-6 | TGTGCCAGCAGCCCCCGACAGGGTGCGGATACGCAGTATTTT | CASSPRQGADTQYF
TRBD2 | - | TRBJ2-1 | TRBV5-1 | TGCGCCAGCAGCTTCCTTAGCGGGTCCTACAATGAGCAGTTCTTC | CASSFLSGSYNEQFF
TRBD1 | - | TRBJ2-7 | TRBV6-6 | TGTGCCAGCAGAGGACAGGCGAGCTCCTACGAGCAGTACTTC | CASRGQASSYEQYF
TRBD1 | - | TRBJ2-4 | TRBV4-3 | TGCGCCAGCAGCCAAGATAGGGACAGGGGGCTACACATTCAGTACTTC | CASSQDRDRGLHIQYF
- | - | TRBJ1-1 | TRBV11-3 | TGTGCCAGCAGCTTAGCAATGAACACTGAAGCTTTCTTT | CASSLAMNTEAFF
- | - | TRBJ1-1 | TRBV2 | TGTGCCAGCAGTGAAGGCGGTGAAGCTTTCTTT | CASSEGGEAFF
- | - | TRBJ1-1 | TRBV29-1 | TGCAGCGTTGAAACGGTCAACACTGAAGCTTTCTTT | CSVETVNTEAFF
- | - | TRBJ1-1 | TRBV27 | TGTGCCAGCAGTTCTCCTTCGGGGGGGAACACTGAAGCTTTCTTT | CASSSPSGGNTEAFF
TRBD1 | - | TRBJ2-5 | TRBV14 | TGTGCCAGCAGCCCACATGCGGGACAGGGAGAGACCCAGTACTTC | CASSPHAGQGETQYF
TRBD2 | - | TRBJ2-7 | TRBV7-9 | TGTGCCAGCGGGACCTTCATCGGGACTAGAATCTACGAGCAGTACTTC | CASGTFIGTRIYEQYF
- | - | TRBJ2-1 | TRBV7-3 | TGTGCCAGCAGCTCACCAGGGGGGTACAATGAGCAGTTCTTC | CASSSPGGYNEQFF
- | - | TRBJ2-5 | TRBV7-2 | TGTGCCAGCAGCTTCGATCCACAGGGTGGGCCGGAGACCCAGTACTTC | CASSFDPQGGPETQYF
- | - | TRBJ2-7 | TRBV5-1 | TGCGCCAGCGGCTACTCGATGGGACAATCCTACGAGCAGTACTTC | CASGYSMGQSYEQYF
- | - | TRBJ2-1 | TRBV4-1 | TGCGCCAGCAGCCGACTCCTCACGGAGGGGCCCAATGAGCAGTTCTTC | CASSRLLTEGPNEQFF
- | once | TRBJ2-2 | TRBV7-9 | TGTGCCAGCAGCTCTAGGCGACTCGGGGCCGGGGAGCTGTTTTTT | CASSSRRLGAGELFF
- | - | TRBJ2-2 | TRBV6-1 | TGTGCCAGCAGAACCAACAGGGCAACCGGGGAGCTGTTTTTT | CASRTNRATGELFF
- | - | TRBJ1-6 | TRBV7-2 | TGTGCCAGCAGCTCGCAGGGAAATTCACCCCTCCACTTT | CASSSQGNSPLHF
- | once | TRBJ1-6 | TRBV30 | TGTGCCTACTCGACAGGCTATAATTCACCCCTCCACTTT | CAYSTGYNSPLHF
- | - | TRBJ2-5 | TRBV9 | TGTGCCAGCAGCGTGGGCCAGGGTATGATGGTAGAGACCCAGTACTTC | CASSVGQGMMVETQYF
- | - | TRBJ1-1 | TRBV27 | TGTGCCAGCAAGACAGGAGGCTATTACACTGAAGCTTTCTTT | CASKTGGYYTEAFF
- | - | TRBJ1-1 | TRBV28 | TGTGCCAGCAGTTCCCCGGGGTGGACTGAAGCTTTCTTT | CASSSPGWTEAFF
- | - | TRBJ2-3 | TRBV5-1 | TGCGCCAGCAGCTCCCCTCACGGGGATACGCAGTATTTT | CASSSPHGDTQYF
- | - | TRBJ2-1 | TRBV7-9 | TGTTCCAGCAGCTTATCAGTCAATGAGCAGTTCTTC | CSSSLSVNEQFF
- | - | TRBJ1-6 | TRBV10-3 | TGTGCCTTCCGGGAGGAGGGTTCACCCCTCCACTTT | CAFREEGSPLHF